This T cell receptor beta chain came from a study of glioma-infiltrating T cells. Using RNA template, CDR3s of TCR alpha and beta were amplified with iRepertoire arm-PCR. TCRdb processed the multiplex PCR reads anew with MiXCR; each CDR3 protein has one entry. In the table there are 170,000 or so distinct CDR3 sequences, over 40% of which are singletons. About this clonotype: Its antigen is still unknown.

The germline V gene has CDR1 SQVTM and CDR2 ANQGSEA. Unmatched junction bases numbered 7, after V lost 7 bases and J lost 9 bases. The CDR3 covers 12 residues. Overall study findings and caveats: Only very few CDR3 sequences appeared in both tissue and blood.

The sample consisted of glioma tissue, nonneoplastic brain tissue, or PBMCs (not recorded which). The sequence derives from a human donor with low-grade glioma or glioblastoma, undergoing nonglioma brain surgery, or in good health (not recorded which). J is TRBJ2-1 and V is TRBV29-1, with 9 bases matching TRBD2. In DNA, the CDR3 is TGCAGCGCCCGTAGCGGGAGCTCTGAGCAGTTCTTC. This codes for CSARSGSSEQFF.